Only a few counts were recorded for the clone carrying this T cell receptor (beta chain). Its antigen is not known. Germline CDR1 SNHLY, CDR2 FYNNEI. The CDR3 has 12 amino acids. V was pared by 3 bases and J by 5 bases, with 7 bases between. The sample comes from a study of beta chain features in type 1 diabetes. Findings and caveats of the study: People with Type 1 diabetes carried modestly yet significantly shorter TCRB CDR3s in all four CD4+ subsets. Although PCR might favor shorter templates, it would do so equally in patients and controls. Type 1 diabetes patients had VDJ junctions that carried fewer insertions and more deletions.

The sequenced template was cDNA made from the entire isolated RNA. Sequencing used immunoSEQ multiplex PCR; TCRdb keeps in-frame clones, though not all of them. The table has 250,000 to 350,000 clones, more than 13% seen once. The source is a man aged 25-40 years with type 1 diabetes. Sequencing input: naive CD4+ T cells from blood. V usage is TRBV2 and J usage is TRBJ2-5; no firm D call. CDR3 nucleotides: TGTGCCAGCAGTGAGTCTGTCGAGACCCAGTACTTC. This sequence encodes CASSESVETQYF.